This entry concerns a single TCR beta chain. The data were obtained in a study of T cell responses to AZD1222 COVID-19 vaccine. The repertoire was sequenced with immunoSEQ multiplex PCR; TCRdb's copy has only in-frame clones and lacks some. The data show some 88,000 clones, 90% seen once. Material: peripheral blood, obtained 28 days after the second AZD1222 dose. This clonotype was sampled from an adult who received the AZD1222 COVID-19 vaccine.

Here the CDR3 DNA reads TGTGCCAGCAGCTTAGGGCAGTCCGGGGAGCTGTTTTTT. Its translation is CASSLGQSGELFF. The chain employs TRBV7-2 and TRBJ2-2, with no clear D. This CDR3 has 13 amino acids. V lost 1 base and J 6 bases, leaving 6 bases between the germline ends. Per germline, CDR1 SGHTA and CDR2 FQGNSA.